This passage covers 25 T cell receptor beta chains from one sample sequenced in a study of blood T cell repertoires in COVID-19 (TCRdb year 2020). The library was made by the immunoSEQ multiplex PCR assay. TCRdb took this table from immuneACCESS and kept in-frame rearrangements with V and J called. Such tables lack part of the clones; where checked against another copy, unresolved V genes explain under half of the gap, and the rest is unexplained. A total of more than 65,000 clones appear in this sample, approximately 78% of them only once. In total, the top ten clones hold around 10% of the sample. Material for sequencing was peripheral blood. The receptors were gathered from a woman older than 75 with acute or convalescent COVID-19.

To note about this clone: Its ends do not fully match the called genes, so a read error is possible. V is TRBV5-5 and J is TRBJ1-5; 8 bases are a match to TRBD1. Per germline, CDR1 SGHKS and CDR2 YYEKEE (reference sequence). The CDR3 loop spans 14 amino acids. The CDR3 DNA reads as TGTGCCAGCAGCTCGGACAGGGCCGATCAACCCCAGCATTTT. Its translation is CASSSDRADQPQHF.

The J gene is TRBJ1-4, the V gene TRBV11-2; D is possibly TRBD1 (6 bases). With 5 bases removed from V and 8 bases from J, the gap between germline ends came to 18 bases. This CDR3 comprises 15 residues. The germline CDR1 and CDR2 sequences are SGHAT and FQNNGV. The CDR3 region has the DNA TGTGCCAGCAGCGCCCGGGAAGGGGGTGGGGAAAAACTGTTTTTT. Translation gives CASSAREGGGEKLFF. Based on the CDR3 plus reference TRBV11-2 and TRBJ1-4, the full variable domain is EAGVAQSPRYKIIEKRQSVAFWCNPISGHATLYWYQQILGQGPKLLIQFQNNGVVDDSQLPKDRFSAERLKGVDSTLKIQPAKLEDSAVYLCASSAREGGGEKLFFGSGTQLSVL.

The rearrangement joins TRBV7-9 to TRBJ2-3, with 7 bases lining up with TRBD1. V was clipped by 1 base and J by 5 bases; unmatched bases: 3. CDR3 length: 14 amino acids. Germline V lookup: CDR1 SEHNR, CDR2 FQNEAQ (reference sequence). The chain's CDR3 is CASSLGAGGDTQYF. The CDR3 coding sequence is TGTGCCAGCAGCTTAGGGGCAGGGGGAGATACGCAGTATTTT.

The rearrangement uses TRBV6-2 or TRBV6-3 and TRBJ2-3, with D possibly matching TRBD1 (5 bases). V lost 3 bases and J 3 bases, leaving 16 bases between the germline ends. In germline, CDR1 is MNHEY, CDR2 SVGEGT. The CDR3 totals 16 residues. Here the CDR3 DNA reads TGTGCCAGCAGTTATTTGGGGCAGGGTGAAACAGATACGCAGTATTTT. Translation gives CASSYLGQGETDTQYF.

The chain carries TRBV5-4 and TRBJ2-3; 9 nucleotides align to TRBD2. Germline loops: CDR1 SGHNT, CDR2 YYREEE (reference sequence). Losses at the gene ends were 2 bases for V and 3 bases for J; bases not matched to a gene: 7. There are 16 residues in the CDR3. CDR3 sequence reads: CASSLYSGGLTDTQYF. The CDR3 coding sequence is TGTGCCAGCAGCTTATATAGCGGGGGACTGACAGATACGCAGTATTTT.

This clone has only one observation. The rearrangement links TRBV6-5 to TRBJ2-7, with 8 bases identical to TRBD2. V was pared by 11 bases and J by 4 bases, with 7 bases of the junction left unmatched. This CDR3 is 12 amino acids long. The V gene's germline CDR1 is MNHEY and CDR2 SVGAGI. CDR3 sequence: CASAGGGYEQYF. Here the CDR3 DNA reads TGTGCCTCCGCGGGGGGTGGGTACGAGCAGTACTTC.

V and J are TRBV29-1 and TRBJ1-2; 8 bases align to TRBD1. The CDR3 is made up of 17 amino acids. Looked up from germline, CDR1 is SQVTM and CDR2 is ANQGSEA. J lost 2 bases, V lost 0 bases, and 11 bases had no gene match. The DNA of the CDR3 is TGCAGCGTTGAAGATCGGGCAGGGGGCGTTTTCAACTATGGCTACACCTTC. Translated, it gives CSVEDRAGGVFNYGYTF.

The chain links TRBV6-5 to TRBJ1-5, with no clear D. With 6 bases removed from V and 0 bases from J, the gap between germline ends came to 6 bases. This CDR3 is 13 amino acids long. The germline V gene encodes CDR1 MNHEY and CDR2 SVGAGI. The CDR3 region has the DNA TGTGCCAGCAGCGAGAGTAGCAATCAGCCCCAGCATTTT. Amino acid sequence: CASSESSNQPQHF.

The rearrangement links TRBV6-5 to TRBJ2-7; 8 nucleotides agree with TRBD2. The germline gives CDR1 MNHEY, CDR2 SVGAGI. The CDR3 is 16 residues long. The V and J ends lost 4 bases and 0 bases, in that order; junction bases with no gene match: 8. CDR3 protein: CASSFSGVTSSYEQYF. Written as DNA, the CDR3 is TGTGCCAGCAGTTTTAGCGGGGTGACGAGCTCCTACGAGCAGTACTTC.

The V and J genes are TRBV6-5 and TRBJ1-2; perhaps TRBD1 as D (6 bases). The CDR3 has 15 residues. CDR1 and CDR2 (germline): MNHEY, SVGAGI. V lost 6 bases to trimming and J lost 5 bases, with 19 bases between them. The CDR3 loop is CASSGPPGANYGYTF. CDR3 sequence (DNA): TGTGCCAGCAGCGGCCCTCCAGGGGCGAATTATGGCTACACCTTC.

The chain is built from TRBV11-1 and TRBJ2-1; 7 bases fit TRBD2. CDR3 length: 15 residues. Unmatched junction bases numbered 11, after V lost 0 bases and J lost 12 bases. Germline CDR1 reads SGHAT; CDR2 reads FQDESV (reference sequence). The CDR3 region has the DNA TGTGCCAGCAGCTTAGCTGGGCGGGGGTTCCCTAGGCAGTTCTTC. Its translation is CASSLAGRGFPRQFF.

The J gene is TRBJ1-1, the V gene TRBV7-8, with a possible D match to TRBD1 (6 bases). Trimming pared 4 bases from V and 1 base from J, leaving 13 bases between. CDR1 and CDR2 from the germline V gene are SGHVS and FQNEAQ. The CDR3 runs to 15 residues. The CDR3 DNA is TGTGCCAGCAGCTCCCAAGGGGGGGGGAACACTGAAGCTTTCTTT. Translating gives CASSSQGGGNTEAFF.

The V and J genes are TRBV6-1 and TRBJ1-4; 10 bases match TRBD1. The CDR3 runs 15 residues. The V and J ends lost 1 base and 9 bases, in that order; junction bases with no gene match: 5. Germline V gives CDR1 MNHNS, CDR2 SASEGT. The CDR3 is CASSEVDRGLQKLFF. In DNA form, the CDR3 reads TGTGCCAGCAGTGAAGTTGACAGGGGGCTCCAAAAACTGTTTTTT.

The V call is TRBV2, the J call TRBJ2-5; D is possibly TRBD1 (5 bases). The germline V gene has CDR1 SNHLY and CDR2 FYNNEI. The CDR3 has 12 amino acids. Trimming left V 4 bases short and J 3 bases short, with 6 bases between. CDR3 residues: CASSAGKETQYF. CDR3 nucleotides: TGTGCCAGCAGTGCAGGGAAAGAGACCCAGTACTTC. The full variable domain, rest sourced from reference TRBV2 and TRBJ2-5, is EPEVTQTPSHQVTQMGQEVILRCVPISNHLYFYWYRQILGQKVEFLVSFYNNEISEKSEIFDDQFSVERPDGSNFTLKIRSTKLEDSAMYFCASSAGKETQYFGPGTRLLVL.

This clone occurred a few times. This chain joins TRBV7-9 and TRBJ1-3; D is undetermined. Germline CDR1 SEHNR, CDR2 FQNEAQ (reference sequence). This CDR3 has 16 amino acids. V lost 4 bases and J 0 bases, leaving 13 bases between the germline ends. The CDR3 here is CASSSRGGSSGNTIYF. CDR3 DNA: TGTGCCAGCAGCTCCCGGGGAGGGAGCTCTGGAAACACCATATATTTT.

This sequence joins TRBV3-1 (or the pseudogene TRBV3-2) and TRBJ2-1; D is ambiguous. V lost 1 base, J lost 5 bases, and 3 bases lay in between. This CDR3 comprises 12 residues. CDR1 and CDR2 (germline): LGHDT, YNNKEL (reference sequence). The CDR3 is CASSQANNEQFF. The CDR3 nucleotides are TGTGCCAGCAGCCAAGCCAACAATGAGCAGTTCTTC.

The chain combines TRBV4-1 with TRBJ1-3; weak D call: TRBD1 (5 bases). There are 15 residues in the CDR3. Trimming removed 4 bases at V and 2 bases at J, with 12 bases between. In germline, CDR1 is MGHRA, CDR2 YSYEKL. As DNA, the CDR3 is TGCGCCAGCAGCCCCAGGGAACTTGCTGGAAACACCATATATTTT. Translating it yields CASSPRELAGNTIYF.

The chain employs TRBV5-4 and TRBJ2-1; TRBD1 aligns across 8 bases. From germline, CDR1 is SGHNT and CDR2 YYREEE (reference sequence). The length of the CDR3 is 15 residues. V shed 2 bases, J shed 8 bases, and the junction held 9 bases outside the gene matches. The CDR3 DNA is TGTGCCAGCAGCTTTCAAGGACAGGGTTGGGATGAGCAGTTCTTC. It encodes CASSFQGQGWDEQFF. Full variable domain (remainder filled in from reference TRBV5-4 and TRBJ2-1): ETGVTQSPTHLIKTRGQQVTLRCSSQSGHNTVSWYQQALGQGPQFIFQYYREEENGRGNFPPRFSGLQFPNYSSELNVNALELDDSALYLCASSFQGQGWDEQFFGPGTRLTVL.

On this clone itself: Mismatch with germline at one junction end may stem from a read error. V and J are TRBV6-6 and TRBJ2-5, with 9 bases fitting TRBD1. CDR1 and CDR2 (germline): MNHNY, SVGAGI (reference sequence). The CDR3 runs to 12 residues. The CDR3 is CASSDPLGDRDF. The CDR3 coding sequence is TGTGCCAGCAGTGATCCCCTCGGGGACAGGGACTTC.

The V gene is TRBV5-1, the J gene TRBJ1-1; 12 positions match TRBD1. Germline CDR1 SGHRS, CDR2 YFSETQ. With 0 bases clipped from V and 1 base from J, the junction kept 4 bases outside the gene matches. The CDR3 runs 17 residues. The DNA for the CDR3 is TGCGCCAGCAGCTTGGGGGACAGGGGGCAACGGAACACTGAAGCTTTCTTT. It codes for CASSLGDRGQRNTEAFF.

This clone appeared once. This rearrangement joins TRBV6-5 to TRBJ1-2, with TRBD1 matching 7 bases. The CDR3 extends over 14 amino acids. The germline V gene encodes CDR1 MNHEY and CDR2 SVGAGI. Trimming took 0 bases from V and 2 from J; bases not matched to a gene: 0. As DNA, the CDR3 is TGTGCCAGCAGTTACTCGACAGGGAACTATGGCTACACCTTC. The encoded protein is CASSYSTGNYGYTF.

The chain links TRBV19 to TRBJ2-3; 10 nucleotides agree with TRBD2. The V gene end was trimmed by 1 base and the J gene end by 2 bases; junction bases not matched to a gene: 6. The CDR3 runs to 17 residues. CDR1 is LNHDA and CDR2 is SQIVND in the germline V gene (reference sequence). In nucleotides, the CDR3 is TGTGCCAGTAGTATAGGTCGCCTAGCGGGGGTCACAGATACGCAGTATTTT. Translating it yields CASSIGRLAGVTDTQYF.

Only a few counts were recorded for this clone. The chain recombines TRBV3-1 (or the pseudogene TRBV3-2) with TRBJ1-4; 8 bases are shared with TRBD1. The CDR3 has 17 residues. CDR1 and CDR2 (germline): LGHDT, YNNKEL (reference sequence). V lost 4 bases, J lost 12 bases, and 19 bases stayed unmatched. CDR3 protein: CASSLYRSRDRTTELFF. For the CDR3, the DNA is TGTGCCAGCAGCCTCTACCGATCCCGGGACAGGACGACGGAACTGTTTTTT.

This clone was seen a single time. The chain has TRBV19 and TRBJ2-1, with TRBD2 as a possible D gene (5 bases). Trimming stripped 5 bases from V and 10 bases from J, with 18 bases between. Per germline, CDR1 LNHDA and CDR2 SQIVND (reference sequence). The CDR3 runs 14 residues. DNA for the CDR3: TGTGCCAGTAGTCCCCGGAGGAACATTCACGAGCAGTTCTTC. Its protein is CASSPRRNIHEQFF.

The chain uses TRBV7-6 and TRBJ1-4; perhaps TRBD1 as D (5 bases). CDR1 is SGHVS and CDR2 is FNYEAQ in the germline V gene. V was trimmed by 1 base and J by 4 bases, leaving 10 bases between them. This CDR3 region has 15 residues. CDR3 sequence: CASSLVGGGNEKLFF. DNA of the CDR3: TGTGCCAGCAGCTTAGTGGGCGGGGGTAATGAAAAACTGTTTTTT.